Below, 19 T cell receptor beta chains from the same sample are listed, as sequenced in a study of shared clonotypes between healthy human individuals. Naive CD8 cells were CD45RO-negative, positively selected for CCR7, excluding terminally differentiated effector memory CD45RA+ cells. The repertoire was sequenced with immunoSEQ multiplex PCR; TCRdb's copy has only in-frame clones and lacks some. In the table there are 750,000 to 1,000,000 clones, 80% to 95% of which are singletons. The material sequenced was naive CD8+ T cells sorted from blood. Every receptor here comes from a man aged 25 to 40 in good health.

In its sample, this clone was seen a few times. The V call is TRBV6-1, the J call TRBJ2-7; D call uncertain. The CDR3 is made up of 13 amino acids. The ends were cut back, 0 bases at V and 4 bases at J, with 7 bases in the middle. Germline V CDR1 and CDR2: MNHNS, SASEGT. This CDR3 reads CASSEATLYEQYF. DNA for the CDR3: TGTGCCAGCAGTGAAGCCACGTTATACGAGCAGTACTTC.

CDR3: CASSLPTSGGSYEQYF. The CDR3 DNA reads TGTGCCAGCAGCTTACCCACTAGCGGGGGATCCTACGAGCAGTACTTC. The chain joins TRBV7-2 to TRBJ2-7; 11 nucleotides match TRBD2. The CDR3 has 16 residues. The V gene's germline CDR1 is SGHTA and CDR2 FQGNSA. Trimming at V came to 2 bases and at J to 1 base, leaving 4 bases not matched to a gene.

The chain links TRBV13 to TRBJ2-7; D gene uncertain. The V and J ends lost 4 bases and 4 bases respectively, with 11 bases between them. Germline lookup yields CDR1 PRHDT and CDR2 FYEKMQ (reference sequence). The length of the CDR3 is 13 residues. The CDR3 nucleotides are TGTGCCAGCAGCTCCAGTGACCGATACGAGCAGTACTTC. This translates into CASSSSDRYEQYF.

CDR3 nucleotides: TGTGCCAGCAGCGGACTAGCGGTAGACTACAATGAGCAGTTCTTC. This sequence encodes CASSGLAVDYNEQFF. V usage is TRBV7-9 and J usage is TRBJ2-1; 10 nucleotides agree with TRBD2. Germline CDR1 is SEHNR and CDR2 is FQNEAQ (reference sequence). This CDR3 spans 15 amino acids. J was trimmed by 3 bases and V by 5 bases; bases with no gene match: 4.

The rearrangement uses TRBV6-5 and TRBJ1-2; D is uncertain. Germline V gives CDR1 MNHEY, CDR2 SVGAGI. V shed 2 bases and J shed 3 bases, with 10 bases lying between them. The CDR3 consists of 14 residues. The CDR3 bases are TGTGCCAGCAGTTACGCCAAGTCAGACTATGGCTACACCTTC. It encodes CASSYAKSDYGYTF.

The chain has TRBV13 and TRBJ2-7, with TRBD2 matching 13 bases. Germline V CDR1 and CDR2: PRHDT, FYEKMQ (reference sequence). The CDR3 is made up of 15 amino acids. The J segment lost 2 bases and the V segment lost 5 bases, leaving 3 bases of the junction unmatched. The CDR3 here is CASSPGLAGTYEQYF. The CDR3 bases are TGTGCCAGCAGCCCGGGACTAGCGGGAACCTACGAGCAGTACTTC.

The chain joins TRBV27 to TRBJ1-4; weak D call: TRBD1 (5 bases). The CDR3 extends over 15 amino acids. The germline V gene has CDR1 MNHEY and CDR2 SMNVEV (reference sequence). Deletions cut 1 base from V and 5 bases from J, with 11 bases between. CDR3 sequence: CASSLFTGLNEKLFF. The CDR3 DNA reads TGTGCCAGCAGTTTATTCACAGGCCTAAATGAAAAACTGTTTTTT.

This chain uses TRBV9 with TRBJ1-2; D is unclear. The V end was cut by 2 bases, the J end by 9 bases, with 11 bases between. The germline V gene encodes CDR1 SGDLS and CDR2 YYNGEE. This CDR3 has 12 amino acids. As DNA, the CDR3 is TGTGCCAGCAGCGTCGGGTCGGGAAGCTACACCTTC. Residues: CASSVGSGSYTF.

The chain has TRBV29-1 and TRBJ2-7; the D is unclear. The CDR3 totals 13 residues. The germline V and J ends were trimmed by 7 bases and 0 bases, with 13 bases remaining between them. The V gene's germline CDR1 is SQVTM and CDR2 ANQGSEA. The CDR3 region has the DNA TGCAGCGCCAATGGGCGGAGCTCCTACGAGCAGTACTTC. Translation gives CSANGRSSYEQYF.

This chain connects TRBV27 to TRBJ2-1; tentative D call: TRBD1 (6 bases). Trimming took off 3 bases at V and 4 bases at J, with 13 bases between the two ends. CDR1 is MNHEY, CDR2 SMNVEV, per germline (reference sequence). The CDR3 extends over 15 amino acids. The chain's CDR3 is CASSLTGIGYNEQFF. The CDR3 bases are TGTGCCAGCAGTTTGACAGGAATAGGGTACAATGAGCAGTTCTTC.

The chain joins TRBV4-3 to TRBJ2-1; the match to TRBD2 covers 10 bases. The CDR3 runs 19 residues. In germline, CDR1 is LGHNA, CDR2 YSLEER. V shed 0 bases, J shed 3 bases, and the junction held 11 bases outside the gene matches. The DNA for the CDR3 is TGCGCCAGCAGCCAAGATCACGGGTTCGGACTAGCGGTCTACAATGAGCAGTTCTTC. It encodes CASSQDHGFGLAVYNEQFF.

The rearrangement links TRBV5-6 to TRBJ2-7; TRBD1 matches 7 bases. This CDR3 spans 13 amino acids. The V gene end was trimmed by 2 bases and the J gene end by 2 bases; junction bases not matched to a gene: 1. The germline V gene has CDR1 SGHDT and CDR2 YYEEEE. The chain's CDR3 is CASSFDRAYEQYF. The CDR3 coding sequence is TGTGCCAGCAGCTTTGACAGGGCCTACGAGCAGTACTTC.

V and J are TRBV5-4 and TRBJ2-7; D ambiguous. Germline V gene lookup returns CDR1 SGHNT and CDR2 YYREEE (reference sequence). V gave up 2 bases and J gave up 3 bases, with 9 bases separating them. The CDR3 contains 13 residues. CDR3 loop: CASSLSVSYEQYF. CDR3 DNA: TGTGCCAGCAGCTTATCGGTTAGCTACGAGCAGTACTTC.

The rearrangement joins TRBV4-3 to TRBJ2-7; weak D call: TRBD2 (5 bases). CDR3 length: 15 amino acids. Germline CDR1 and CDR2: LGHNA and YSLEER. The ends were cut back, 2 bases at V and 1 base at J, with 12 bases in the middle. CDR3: CASSQWRAPSYEQYF. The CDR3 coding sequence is TGCGCCAGCAGCCAATGGCGGGCCCCGTCCTACGAGCAGTACTTC.

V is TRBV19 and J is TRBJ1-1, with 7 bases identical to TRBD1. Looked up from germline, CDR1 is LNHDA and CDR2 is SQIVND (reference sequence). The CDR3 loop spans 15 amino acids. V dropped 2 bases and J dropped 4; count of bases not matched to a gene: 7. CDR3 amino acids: CASSIWIEGATEAFF. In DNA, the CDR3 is TGTGCCAGTAGTATATGGATAGAGGGGGCCACTGAAGCTTTCTTT.

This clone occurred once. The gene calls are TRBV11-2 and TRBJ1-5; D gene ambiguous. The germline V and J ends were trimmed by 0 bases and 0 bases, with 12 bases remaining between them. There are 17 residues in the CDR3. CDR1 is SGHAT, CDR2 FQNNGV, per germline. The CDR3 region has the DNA TGTGCCAGCAGCTTAGAAGGCCTGGGAGATAGCAATCAGCCCCAGCATTTT. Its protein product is CASSLEGLGDSNQPQHF.

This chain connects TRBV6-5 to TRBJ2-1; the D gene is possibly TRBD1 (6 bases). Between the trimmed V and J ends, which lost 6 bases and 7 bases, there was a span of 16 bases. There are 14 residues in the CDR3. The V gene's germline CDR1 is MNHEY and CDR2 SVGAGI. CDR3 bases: TGTGCCAGCAGCGACACCCCGACAGGAAATGAGCAGTTCTTC. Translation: CASSDTPTGNEQFF.

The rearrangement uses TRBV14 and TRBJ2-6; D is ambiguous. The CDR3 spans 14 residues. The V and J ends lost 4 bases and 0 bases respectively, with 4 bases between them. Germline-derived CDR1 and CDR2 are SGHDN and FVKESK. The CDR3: CASSLTSGANVLTF. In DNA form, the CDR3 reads TGTGCCAGCAGCCTCACCTCTGGGGCCAACGTCCTGACTTTC.

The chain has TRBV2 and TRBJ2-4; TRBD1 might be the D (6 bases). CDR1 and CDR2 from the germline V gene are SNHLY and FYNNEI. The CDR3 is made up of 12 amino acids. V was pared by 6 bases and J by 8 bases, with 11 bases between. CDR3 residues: CASSNRVDIQYF. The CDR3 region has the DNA TGTGCCAGCAGCAACAGGGTAGACATTCAGTACTTC. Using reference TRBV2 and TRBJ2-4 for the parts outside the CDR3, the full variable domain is EPEVTQTPSHQVTQMGQEVILRCVPISNHLYFYWYRQILGQKVEFLVSFYNNEISEKSEIFDDQFSVERPDGSNFTLKIRSTKLEDSAMYFCASSNRVDIQYFGAGTRLSVL.